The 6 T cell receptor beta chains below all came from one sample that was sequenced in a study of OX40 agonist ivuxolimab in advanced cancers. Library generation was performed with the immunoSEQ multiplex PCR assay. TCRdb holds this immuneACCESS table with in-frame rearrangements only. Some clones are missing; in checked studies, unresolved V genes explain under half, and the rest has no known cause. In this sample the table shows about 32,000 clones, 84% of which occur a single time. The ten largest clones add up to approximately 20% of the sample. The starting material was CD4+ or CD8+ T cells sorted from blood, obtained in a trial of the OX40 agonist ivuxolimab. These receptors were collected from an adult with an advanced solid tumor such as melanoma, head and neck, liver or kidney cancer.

This chain's CDR3 is CASGSDSSGNTIYF. CDR3 coding DNA: TGTGCTAGTGGTTCTGACAGCTCTGGAAACACCATATATTTT. The rearrangement links TRBV12-5 to TRBJ1-3; D may be TRBD1 (5 bases). The CDR3 has 14 amino acids. CDR1 and CDR2 (germline): LGHNT, FRNRAP. Trimming took off 4 bases at V and 0 bases at J, with 7 bases between the two ends.

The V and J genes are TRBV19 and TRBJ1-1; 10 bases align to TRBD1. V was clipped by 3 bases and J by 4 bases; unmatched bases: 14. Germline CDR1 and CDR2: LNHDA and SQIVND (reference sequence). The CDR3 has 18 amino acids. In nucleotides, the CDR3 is TGTGCCAGTAGTATTTCCCTAGGACAGGGGGGTTTGAGCACTGAAGCTTTCTTT. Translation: CASSISLGQGGLSTEAFF.

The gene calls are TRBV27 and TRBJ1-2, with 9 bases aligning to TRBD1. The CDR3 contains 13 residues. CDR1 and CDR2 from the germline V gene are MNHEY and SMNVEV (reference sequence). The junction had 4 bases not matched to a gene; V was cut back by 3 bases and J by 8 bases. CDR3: CASSFGTGLGYTF. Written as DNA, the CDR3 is TGTGCCAGCAGTTTTGGGACAGGGCTGGGCTACACCTTC.

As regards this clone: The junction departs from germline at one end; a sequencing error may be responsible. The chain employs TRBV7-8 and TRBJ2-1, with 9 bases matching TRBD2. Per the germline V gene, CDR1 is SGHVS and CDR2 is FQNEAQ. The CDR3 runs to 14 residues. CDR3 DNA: TGTGCCAGCAGCTTAGCGCGGGGGGGGAGGGGCCCGCTCTTC. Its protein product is CASSLARGGRGPLF.

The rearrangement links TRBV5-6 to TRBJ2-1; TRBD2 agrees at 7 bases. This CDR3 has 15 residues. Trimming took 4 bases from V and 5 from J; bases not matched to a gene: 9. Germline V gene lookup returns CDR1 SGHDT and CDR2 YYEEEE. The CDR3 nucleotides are TGTGCCAGCAGCCTGGGGACCGGGGGGAACAATGAGCAGTTCTTC. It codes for CASSLGTGGNNEQFF.

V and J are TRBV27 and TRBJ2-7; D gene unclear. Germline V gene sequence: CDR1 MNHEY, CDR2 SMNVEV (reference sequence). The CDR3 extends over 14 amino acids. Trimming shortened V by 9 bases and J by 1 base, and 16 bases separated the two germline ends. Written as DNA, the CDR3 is TGTGCCAGTGGACGAGGCGGAGTGTCCTACGAGCAGTACTTC. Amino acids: CASGRGGVSYEQYF.